The 5 T cell receptor beta chains presented below share a single source sample, sequenced in a study of neurological immune-mediated disorders. MiXCR, run by TCRdb on the 5' RACE reads, gives a single entry per CDR3 protein. The table has 85,000 to 100,000 distinct CDR3 sequences, around 3.4% seen once. The sample was PBMCs. The receptors were sampled from a woman between 18 and 30 years old with multiple sclerosis.

This clonotype was picked up a small number of times. V and J are TRBV27 and TRBJ1-2, with D possibly being TRBD1 (5 bases). Germline V gives CDR1 MNHEY, CDR2 SMNVEV (reference sequence). This CDR3 has 13 residues. Trimming cost V 6 bases and J 3 bases, with 11 bases left between them. Here the CDR3 DNA reads TGTGCCAGCAGCCCTGCAGGGTACTATGGCTACACCTTC. It is translated as CASSPAGYYGYTF.

This clonotype appeared many times. J is TRBJ2-2 and V is TRBV6-1; TRBD1 is a possible D gene (6 bases). This CDR3 region has 14 residues. Looked up from germline, CDR1 is MNHNS and CDR2 is SASEGT. V lost 8 bases and J 4 bases, leaving 14 bases between the germline ends. The CDR3 region has the DNA TGTGCCAGCCTCGACGGGACACCCACCGGGGAGCTGTTTTTT. This sequence encodes CASLDGTPTGELFF.

This clonotype was detected ten times or more. The CDR3 DNA sequence: TGCGCCAGCAGCCCAGACCCGGGACTAGCACCGAAGACCCAGTACTTC. Protein: CASSPDPGLAPKTQYF. This sequence joins TRBV5-1 and TRBJ2-5; 9 bases align to TRBD2. V dropped 4 bases and J dropped 6; count of bases not matched to a gene: 13. The CDR3 contains 16 residues. The germline V gene encodes CDR1 SGHRS and CDR2 YFSETQ.

The sample holds a few counts of this clonotype. The chain has TRBV7-2 and TRBJ2-7; unclear D gene. Germline assignment: CDR1 SGHTA and CDR2 FQGNSA. V lost 3 bases to trimming and J lost 2 bases, with 5 bases between them. The CDR3 consists of 12 residues. The CDR3 DNA reads as TGTGCCAGCAGCTTTGTAACCTACGAGCAGTACTTC. Its translation: CASSFVTYEQYF.

Ten or more counts support this clonotype. The chain has TRBV11-2 and TRBJ2-7, with D perhaps matching TRBD2 (5 bases). Germline V lookup: CDR1 SGHAT, CDR2 FQNNGV. This CDR3 is built from 15 residues. V lost 3 bases and J lost 1, with 13 bases in between. CDR3 bases: TGTGCCAGCAGCTTCGAGGGAGATTTATCCTACGAGCAGTACTTC. It specifies CASSFEGDLSYEQYF.